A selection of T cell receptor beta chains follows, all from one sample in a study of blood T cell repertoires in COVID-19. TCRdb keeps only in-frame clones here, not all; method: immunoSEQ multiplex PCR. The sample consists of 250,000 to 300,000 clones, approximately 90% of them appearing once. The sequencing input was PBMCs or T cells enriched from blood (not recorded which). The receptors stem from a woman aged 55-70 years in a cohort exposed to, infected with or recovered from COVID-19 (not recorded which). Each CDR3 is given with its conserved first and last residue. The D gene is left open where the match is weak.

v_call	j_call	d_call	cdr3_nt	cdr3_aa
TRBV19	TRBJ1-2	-	TGTGCCAGTAGTACAGGGTTCGATTCGGGCTACACCTTC	CASSTGFDSGYTF
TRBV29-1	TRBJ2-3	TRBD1	TGCAGCGTTGATAGGCGGGACAGGGTGGGAGATACGCAGTATTTT	CSVDRRDRVGDTQYF
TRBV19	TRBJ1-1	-	TGTGCCAGTAGGCGGACAGCGAGGCCCGTGTCGGACACTGAAGCTTTCTTT	CASRRTARPVSDTEAFF
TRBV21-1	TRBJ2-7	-	TGTGCCAGCAGCAAAGTATGGAGCGGGAGGATCCCCCACGAGCAGTACTTC	CASSKVWSGRIPHEQYF
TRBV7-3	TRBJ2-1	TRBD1	TGTGCCAGCAGCTTGGGACAGGGGGCATACAATGAGCAGTTCTTC	CASSLGQGAYNEQFF
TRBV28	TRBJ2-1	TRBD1	TGTGCCAGCAGCCCGGGACAGGGAACGCATGAGCAGTTCTTC	CASSPGQGTHEQFF
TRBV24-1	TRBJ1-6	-	TGTGCCACCAGTGCCCGCCAGGGTTCACCCCTCCACTTT	CATSARQGSPLHF
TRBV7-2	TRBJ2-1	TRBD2	TGTGCCAGCAGCCCCGGGACTAGCGGAGAGCAGTTCTTC	CASSPGTSGEQFF
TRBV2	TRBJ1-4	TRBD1	TGTGCCAGCAGTGAAGCGGGACAGTTAGAAAAACTGTTTTTT	CASSEAGQLEKLFF
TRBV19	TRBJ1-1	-	TGTGCCAGTATGCGAGGCACTGAAGCTTTCTTT	CASMRGTEAFF
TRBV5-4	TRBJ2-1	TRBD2	TGTGCCAGCAGCCACCCTAGCGGGAGTTACAATGAGCAGTTCTTC	CASSHPSGSYNEQFF
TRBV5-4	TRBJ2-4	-	TGTGCCAGCAGCTTAATGGGGGGAAGGGACATTCAGTACTTC	CASSLMGGRDIQYF
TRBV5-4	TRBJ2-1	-	TGTGCCAGCAGCTTTTCCTTGAGCTCCTACAATGAGCAGTTCTTC	CASSFSLSSYNEQFF
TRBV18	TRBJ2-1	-	TGTGCCAGCTCACCCAGGGGAAGGGATGAGCAGTTCTTC	CASSPRGRDEQFF
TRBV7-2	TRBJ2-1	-	TGTGCCAGCAGTTTCGAGGTTAACAATGAGCAGTTCTTC	CASSFEVNNEQFF
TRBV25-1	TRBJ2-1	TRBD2	TGTGCCAGCAGTGAATCCAAGCGGGAGGGGTCCAATGAGCAGTTCTTC	CASSESKREGSNEQFF